This T cell receptor beta chain stems from a study of somatic mutations in cytotoxic T cells in rheumatoid arthritis. The overall study: Blood samples of roughly 29 ml were drawn from patients (in EDTA) right after diagnosis and before any treatment. Overall study results and limits: Clonality of CD8+ cells rose with age in rheumatoid arthritis patients but not healthy controls. For 8 of 65 patients, a single CD8+ clone accounted for more than 20% of CD8+ cells.

Some clones are missing from TCRdb's copy, which holds only in-frame ones; the method was immunoSEQ multiplex PCR. The sample consists of fewer than 15,000 clones, approximately 90% of them appearing once. Per germline, CDR1 SGHAT and CDR2 FQNNGV. Losses at the gene ends were 6 bases for V and 0 bases for J; bases not matched to a gene: 7. The CDR3 is made up of 15 amino acids. In regard to this clone: Its antigen is still unknown.

The chain couples TRBV11-2 to TRBJ1-2; 7 nucleotides match TRBD1. This receptor was taken from a man in his 70s with rheumatoid arthritis. What was sequenced was CD4+ T cells sorted from blood. The CDR3 DNA reads TGTGCCAGCAGGTCCCCAGGGGGGTCTAACTATGGCTACACCTTC. It encodes CASRSPGGSNYGYTF.